These 20 T cell receptor beta chains were all obtained from the same sample, sequenced in a study of cytotoxic CD8 clonotypes in ibrutinib-treated CLL. Profiling relied on immunoSEQ multiplex PCR, and the TCRdb table lists in-frame clones only, not all of them. The sample gives 110,000 to 150,000 clones, approximately 75% of which show up once; about 29% is in the top ten. The sample here was PBMCs, taken after 12 months of ibrutinib treatment. These receptors all come from a human donor with chronic lymphocytic leukemia.

The sample holds a few counts of this clone. The gene calls are TRBV28 and TRBJ1-1; a weak D match, TRBD1 (6 bases). The V gene's germline CDR1 is MDHEN and CDR2 SYDVKM. V dropped 10 bases and J dropped 0 bases, with 12 bases sitting between them. This CDR3 is built from 13 residues. The CDR3 reads CATGTPMNTEAFF. The CDR3 DNA follows: TGTGCCACCGGGACACCGATGAACACTGAAGCTTTCTTT.

The chain carries TRBV9 and TRBJ1-2; 10 positions match TRBD1. The J segment lost 2 bases and the V segment lost 0 bases, leaving 4 bases of the junction unmatched. The CDR3 totals 16 residues. CDR1 SGDLS and CDR2 YYNGEE come from the germline V gene. The CDR3 DNA is TGTGCCAGCAGCGTAGCTCCGACAGGGGGCAACTATGGCTACACCTTC. This translates into CASSVAPTGGNYGYTF.

The chain couples TRBV11-3 to TRBJ1-4; D remains unclear. Germline V gene sequence: CDR1 SGHNT, CDR2 YENEEA. The CDR3 loop spans 14 amino acids. V was clipped by 2 bases and J by 5 bases, with 9 bases between them. CDR3 sequence reads: CASSLSGGNEKLFF. As DNA, the CDR3 is TGTGCCAGCAGCTTATCAGGAGGCAATGAAAAACTGTTTTTT.

This clone occurred many times. The chain employs TRBV10-3 and TRBJ1-4; perhaps TRBD1 as D (6 bases). The CDR3 has 12 amino acids. Trimming removed 6 bases from V and 8 bases from J, with 10 bases in between. CDR1 is ENHRY and CDR2 is SYGVKD in the germline V gene. The CDR3 reads CAIRGGEEKLFF. CDR3 DNA: TGTGCCATCAGGGGGGGCGAGGAAAAACTGTTTTTT.

A single count supports this clone. V gene TRBV10-3 combines with J gene TRBJ1-1; D gene unclear. The CDR3 has 15 residues. The germline V and J ends were trimmed by 0 bases and 2 bases, with 10 bases remaining between them. Germline CDR1 reads ENHRY; CDR2 reads SYGVKD. In DNA form, the CDR3 reads TGTGCCATCAGTGAGTCGATTGGAGGAAACACTGAAGCTTTCTTT. It specifies CAISESIGGNTEAFF.

The count of this clone is one. The chain carries TRBV5-1 and TRBJ2-2; possible D gene TRBD1, 5 bases. The germline V and J ends were trimmed by 0 bases and 6 bases, with 6 bases remaining between them. This CDR3 is built from 13 residues. Germline V CDR1 and CDR2: SGHRS, YFSETQ. The CDR3 DNA is TGCGCCAGCAGCTTGGAGGGGTCCGGGGAGCTGTTTTTT. Protein product: CASSLEGSGELFF.

V is TRBV5-1 and J is TRBJ2-7; 8 nucleotides match TRBD1. The CDR3 extends over 14 amino acids. Trimming took 6 bases from V and 2 from J; bases not matched to a gene: 7. Per the germline V gene, CDR1 is SGHRS and CDR2 is YFSETQ. In DNA form, the CDR3 reads TGCGCCAGCACCGCCGGACAGGGCACCTACGAGCAGTACTTC. Protein product: CASTAGQGTYEQYF.

V is TRBV18 and J is TRBJ1-1; weak D call: TRBD1 (6 bases). CDR1 is KGHSH and CDR2 is LQKENI in the germline V gene. Trimming cost V 1 base and J 4 bases, with 10 bases left between them. The CDR3 spans 14 residues. The CDR3 spells CASSPQGGGTEAFF. DNA for the CDR3: TGTGCCAGCTCACCACAGGGAGGGGGCACTGAAGCTTTCTTT.

This clone came up a few times. The CDR3 bases are TGTGCCAGCAGTGAAGCGGACAGGGGCATCCAAGAGACCCAGTACTTC. Its translation is CASSEADRGIQETQYF. The rearrangement uses TRBV6-1 and TRBJ2-5; 9 bases map to TRBD1. The CDR3 is made up of 16 amino acids. The germline V gene has CDR1 MNHNS and CDR2 SASEGT. Trimming cost V 0 bases and J 1 base; bases outside gene matches: 3.

The chain employs TRBV6-1 and TRBJ2-7; 8 bases match TRBD1. This CDR3 comprises 14 residues. Trimming cost V 5 bases and J 4 bases; bases outside gene matches: 7. Per the germline V gene, CDR1 is MNHNS and CDR2 is SASEGT. Here the CDR3 reads CASSRDRIGYEQYF. The CDR3 coding sequence is TGTGCCAGCAGTCGGGACAGGATAGGTTACGAGCAGTACTTC.

This sequence joins TRBV7-8 and TRBJ2-7; D gene uncertain. From germline, CDR1 is SGHVS and CDR2 FQNEAQ. The CDR3 contains 14 residues. Deletions cut 0 bases from V and 2 bases from J, with 8 bases between. CDR3 DNA sequence: TGTGCCAGCAGCTTAGCGACGGTAGCCTACGAGCAGTACTTC. Protein product: CASSLATVAYEQYF.

The chain couples TRBV10-3 to TRBJ2-3; D unclear. Germline V gives CDR1 ENHRY, CDR2 SYGVKD. This CDR3 has 12 residues. The V end was cut by 7 bases, the J end by 3 bases, with 8 bases between. CDR3 in DNA: TGTGCCATCAACGACCCGACAGATACGCAGTATTTT. This encodes CAINDPTDTQYF.

This chain connects TRBV5-8 to TRBJ2-7, with D perhaps matching TRBD1 (6 bases). Trimming cost V 1 base and J 3 bases, with 14 bases left between them. Germline-derived CDR1 and CDR2 are SGHTS and YDEGEE. The CDR3 has 15 residues. CDR3 sequence reads: CASSLTRQAYYEQYF. CDR3 coding DNA: TGTGCCAGCAGCTTGACCCGACAGGCCTACTACGAGCAGTACTTC.

The sample holds a few counts of this clone. This sequence joins TRBV6-1 and TRBJ1-2; 7 bases align to TRBD1. The CDR3 totals 13 residues. In germline, CDR1 is MNHNS, CDR2 SASEGT. Trimming removed 8 bases from V and 4 bases from J; junction bases left unmatched: 7. CDR3 DNA sequence: TGTGCCAGCGCAGGGGGGCGAGGCTATGGCTACACCTTC. Translation gives CASAGGRGYGYTF.

This chain joins TRBV28 and TRBJ1-2, with 8 bases matching TRBD1. The CDR3 contains 17 residues. The ends lost 7 bases at V and 5 bases at J; junction bases unmatched: 18. Germline CDR1 MDHEN, CDR2 SYDVKM. The CDR3: CASMGQDRSGGWYGYTF. The DNA of the CDR3 is TGTGCCAGCATGGGGCAAGACAGGTCAGGGGGCTGGTATGGCTACACCTTC.

The chain employs TRBV2 and TRBJ1-1; D is unresolved. The CDR3 is made up of 12 amino acids. CDR1 SNHLY and CDR2 FYNNEI come from the germline V gene. Trimming cost V 4 bases and J 7 bases, with 10 bases left between them. The CDR3 nucleotides are TGTGCCAGCAGTGTATCAGGCCGTGAAGCTTTCTTT. It codes for CASSVSGREAFF.

The table lists this clone with a few counts. The chain joins TRBV13 to TRBJ2-7; D unresolved. CDR3 size: 12 residues. Germline CDR1 PRHDT, CDR2 FYEKMQ (reference sequence). V lost 1 base and J 6 bases, leaving 7 bases between the germline ends. The CDR3 sequence: CASSLEAREQYF. The CDR3 DNA reads TGTGCCAGCAGCTTAGAGGCGCGCGAGCAGTACTTC.

The J gene is TRBJ2-7, the V gene TRBV6-5, with TRBD1 identical over 7 bases. This CDR3 has 14 amino acids. CDR1 is MNHEY and CDR2 is SVGAGI in the germline V gene. J lost 3 bases, V lost 5 bases, and 7 bases had no gene match. The CDR3: CASSPGTAFYEQYF. Here the CDR3 DNA reads TGTGCCAGCAGTCCAGGGACAGCCTTCTACGAGCAGTACTTC.

The chain combines TRBV5-1 with TRBJ1-2; 10 bases agree with TRBD1. The CDR3 is made up of 13 amino acids. The ends lost 10 bases at V and 5 bases at J; junction bases unmatched: 8. Germline CDR1 reads SGHRS; CDR2 reads YFSETQ. CDR3 in amino acids: CAVRQGAGYGYTF. The CDR3 bases are TGCGCCGTAAGACAGGGGGCCGGGTATGGCTACACCTTC.

V usage is TRBV9 and J usage is TRBJ2-2; possibly TRBD2 for D (6 bases). V was shortened by 3 bases and J by 6 bases, with 9 bases between the two germline ends. This CDR3 has 13 residues. Germline loops: CDR1 SGDLS, CDR2 YYNGEE. The CDR3: CASSARLAGELFF. In DNA, the CDR3 is TGTGCCAGCAGCGCCCGACTAGCCGGGGAGCTGTTTTTT.